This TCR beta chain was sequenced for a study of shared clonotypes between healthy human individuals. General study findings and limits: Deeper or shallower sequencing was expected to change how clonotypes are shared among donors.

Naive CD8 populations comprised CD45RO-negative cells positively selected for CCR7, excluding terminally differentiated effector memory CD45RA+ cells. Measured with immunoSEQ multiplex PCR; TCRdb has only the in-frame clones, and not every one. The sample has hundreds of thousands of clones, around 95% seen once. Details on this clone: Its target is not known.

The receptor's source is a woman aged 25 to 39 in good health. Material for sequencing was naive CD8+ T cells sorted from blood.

CDR3: CASSLGGADGELFF. The CDR3 DNA is TGTGCCAGCAGTTTAGGGGGCGCCGACGGGGAGCTGTTTTTT. J is TRBJ2-2 and V is TRBV28; D is perhaps TRBD1 (6 bases). The CDR3 contains 14 residues. Trimming stripped 2 bases from V and 7 bases from J, with 11 bases between. Germline V gene sequence: CDR1 MDHEN, CDR2 SYDVKM.